This T cell receptor beta chain came from a study of T cell repertoires in cytomegalovirus infection. About the study: The authors used CMV epitopes that were HLA-C-restricted (recently identified) and HLA-B-restricted (well studied).

The CDR3 sequence is 15 residues long. Trimming took off 5 bases at V and 2 bases at J, with 13 bases between the two ends. Germline-derived CDR1 and CDR2 are LNHDA and SQIVND (reference sequence). TCRdb called the reads again in MiXCR, with one record for every CDR3 protein. The sample includes approximately 260,000 distinct CDR3 sequences, approximately 22% seen only once; the top ten take roughly 20%. As concerns this clonotype: Its antigen remains unknown.

The sample here was cultured PBMCs, taken from culture after CMV antigen stimulation. The chain is built from TRBV19 and TRBJ1-5, with D possibly TRBD1 on 5 matching bases. The receptor comes from a human donor in good health (CMV status not recorded). Some clones in this sample may be carry-over from other donors' samples. The CDR3 bases are TGTGCCAGTAGTTTCGACGGGACTGGCAATCAGCCCCAGCATTTT. Protein: CASSFDGTGNQPQHF. The full variable domain, with the rest looked up from reference TRBV19 and TRBJ1-5, is DGGITQSPKYLFRKEGQNVTLSCEQNLNHDAMYWYRQDPGQGLRLIYYSQIVNDFQKGDIAEGYSVSREKKESFPLTVTSAQKNPTAFYLCASSFDGTGNQPQHFGDGTRLSIL.